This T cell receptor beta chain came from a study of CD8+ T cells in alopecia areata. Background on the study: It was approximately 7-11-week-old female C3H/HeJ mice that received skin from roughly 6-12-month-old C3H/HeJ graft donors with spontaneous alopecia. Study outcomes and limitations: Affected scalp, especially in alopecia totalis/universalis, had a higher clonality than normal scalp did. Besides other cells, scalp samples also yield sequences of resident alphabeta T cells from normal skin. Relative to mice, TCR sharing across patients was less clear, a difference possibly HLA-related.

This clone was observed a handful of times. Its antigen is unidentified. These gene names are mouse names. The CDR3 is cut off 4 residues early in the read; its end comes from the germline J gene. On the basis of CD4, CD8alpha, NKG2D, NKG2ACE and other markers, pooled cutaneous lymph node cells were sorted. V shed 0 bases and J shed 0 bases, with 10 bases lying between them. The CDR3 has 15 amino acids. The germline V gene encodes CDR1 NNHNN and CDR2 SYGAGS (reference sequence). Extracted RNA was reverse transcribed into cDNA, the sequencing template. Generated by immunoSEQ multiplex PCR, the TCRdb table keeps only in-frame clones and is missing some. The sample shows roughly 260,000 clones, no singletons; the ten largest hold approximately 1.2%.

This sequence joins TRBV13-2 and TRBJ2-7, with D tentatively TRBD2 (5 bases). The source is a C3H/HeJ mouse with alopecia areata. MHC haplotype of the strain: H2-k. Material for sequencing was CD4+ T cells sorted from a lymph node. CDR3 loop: CASGDDLGSSYEQYF. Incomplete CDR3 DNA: TGTGCCAGCGGTGATGACCTGGGCAGCTCCTAT.